This T cell receptor (beta chain) stems from a study of chemoradiotherapy in HPV16-positive cancers. Worth noting for this clone: What it recognizes is unknown.

Study results and limitations: Candidate HPV-specific clones and E7-related TCR motifs grew in tumor during treatment. Functional assays defining HPV-specific T cells used only a couple of HPV16-positive patients.

The germline CDR1 and CDR2 sequences are SGHRS and YFSETQ. V lost 4 bases to trimming and J lost 0 bases; unmatched junction nucleotides: 9. There are 17 residues in the CDR3. TCRdb keeps only in-frame clones here, not all; method: immunoSEQ multiplex PCR. Of around 4,800 clones listed, around 90% are singletons. The chain recombines TRBV5-1 with TRBJ2-7; 11 bases fit TRBD2. The TCR sequence derives from a human donor with HPV-associated anogenital cancer. This specimen was taken from a patient who underwent chemoradiotherapy. The CDR3, as DNA: TGCGCCAGCAGCCAGGGGACTAGCGGTAGTAGCTCCTACGAGCAGTACTTC. This sequence encodes CASSQGTSGSSSYEQYF.